The 3 T cell receptor beta chains given below trace back to one sample, sequenced in a study of blood T cell repertoires in COVID-19. Sequencing used immunoSEQ multiplex PCR; TCRdb keeps in-frame clones, though not all of them. The sample consists of 300,000 to 350,000 clones, 87% of them appearing once. The material sequenced was peripheral blood. Receptors originate from a man in his late teens or twenties with active or convalescent COVID-19.

This chain links TRBV2 with TRBJ1-1, with a tentative D call TRBD1 (5 bases). Trimming pared 3 bases from V and 10 bases from J, leaving 15 bases between. Germline values: CDR1 SNHLY, CDR2 FYNNEI. The CDR3 loop spans 13 amino acids. The CDR3 DNA reads as TGTGCCAGCAGTGAGGGGCAGGGCGGGAGAGCTTTCTTT. It encodes CASSEGQGGRAFF.

The chain has TRBV9 and TRBJ2-1; 8 nucleotides line up with TRBD2. The CDR3 runs 16 residues. With V trimmed by 0 bases and J by 8 bases, 10 bases remained unmatched. Germline-derived CDR1 and CDR2 are SGDLS and YYNGEE. The CDR3, as DNA: TGTGCCAGCAGCGTAGACTCGGGAGGGACGTGGGATGAGCAGTTCTTC. Translated, it gives CASSVDSGGTWDEQFF. Drawing the rest from reference TRBV9 and TRBJ2-1, the complete variable domain is DSGVTQTPKHLITATGQRVTLRCSPRSGDLSVYWYQQSLDQGLQFLIQYYNGEERAKGNILERFSAQQFPDLHSELNLSSLELGDSALYFCASSVDSGGTWDEQFFGPGTRLTVL.

This chain links TRBV18 with TRBJ2-4; TRBD2 might be the D (6 bases). This CDR3 is built from 14 residues. V lost 3 bases to trimming and J lost 5 bases, with 11 bases between them. Germline CDR1 reads KGHSH; CDR2 reads LQKENI. The CDR3 protein is CASSPWRDQNIQYF. The CDR3 DNA reads TGTGCCAGCTCACCCTGGCGGGACCAAAACATTCAGTACTTC.